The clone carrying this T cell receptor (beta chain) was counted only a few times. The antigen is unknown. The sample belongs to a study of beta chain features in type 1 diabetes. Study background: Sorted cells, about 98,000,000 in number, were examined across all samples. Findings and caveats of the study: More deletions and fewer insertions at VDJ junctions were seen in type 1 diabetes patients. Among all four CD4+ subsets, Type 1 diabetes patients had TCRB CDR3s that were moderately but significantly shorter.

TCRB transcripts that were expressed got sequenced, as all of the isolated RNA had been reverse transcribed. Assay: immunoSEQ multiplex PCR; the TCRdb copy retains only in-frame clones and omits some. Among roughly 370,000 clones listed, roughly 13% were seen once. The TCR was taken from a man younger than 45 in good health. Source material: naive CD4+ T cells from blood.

The DNA of the CDR3 is TGTGCCAGCAGCCAAGGACAGCTCGGGGAGCTGTTTTTT. Translating gives CASSQGQLGELFF. V is TRBV7-8 and J is TRBJ2-2, with D possibly being TRBD1 (6 bases). This CDR3 is 13 amino acids long. V was shortened by 5 bases and J by 7 bases, with 11 bases between the two germline ends. In germline, CDR1 is SGHVS, CDR2 FQNEAQ.